These 14 T cell receptor beta chains originate from one sample sequenced in a study of CD8+ T cells in alopecia areata. Reverse transcription of extracted RNA yielded cDNA, which provided the sequencing template. TCRdb keeps only in-frame clones here, not all; method: immunoSEQ multiplex PCR. The profile covers about 190,000 clones, with around 65% appearing a single time and around 4% taken by the ten largest. This sample's treatment: oral pan-JAK inhibitor, 5-10 mg twice daily. Sample: CD4+ T cells sorted from blood, taken at week 4, from a patient treated with tofacitinib. All receptors derive from a human donor with alopecia areata.

The V and J genes are TRBV5-1 and TRBJ2-5, with D unresolved. Trimming took 1 base from V and 4 from J, leaving 5 bases between them. The CDR3 runs 12 residues. In germline, CDR1 is SGHRS, CDR2 YFSETQ. The CDR3 DNA is TGCGCCAGCAGCTTGTTTGGAGAGACCCAGTACTTC. Encoded protein: CASSLFGETQYF.

This clone has only one observation. This rearrangement joins TRBV14 to TRBJ2-1, with D possibly TRBD1 on 5 matching bases. V gave up 8 bases and J gave up 10 bases, with 12 bases separating them. The CDR3 is 11 amino acids. CDR1 is SGHDN, CDR2 FVKESK, per germline. The CDR3 nucleotides are TGTGCCAGCTCACAGGTGAAAGAGCAGTTCTTC. It is translated as CASSQVKEQFF.

A word on this clone: Within the sample, other DNA sequences also encode this same CDR3. This sequence joins TRBV29-1 and TRBJ1-1; D unclear. The CDR3 runs 13 residues. V lost 6 bases and J lost 0, with 11 bases in between. Germline lookup yields CDR1 SQVTM and CDR2 ANQGSEA. The CDR3: CSVSGRLNTEAFF. CDR3 DNA: TGCAGCGTGAGCGGGCGGCTGAACACTGAAGCTTTCTTT.

V is TRBV27 and J is TRBJ2-7; TRBD2 is a possible D gene (5 bases). The germline V gene has CDR1 MNHEY and CDR2 SMNVEV (reference sequence). The germline V and J ends were trimmed by 2 bases and 3 bases, with 11 bases remaining between them. The CDR3 length is 14 residues. The CDR3 protein is CASSLLGSYYEQYF. CDR3 DNA: TGTGCCAGCAGTTTACTTGGGAGCTACTACGAGCAGTACTTC.

The rearrangement links TRBV9 to TRBJ2-6; D unclear. The germline V gene has CDR1 SGDLS and CDR2 YYNGEE. V gave up 3 bases and J gave up 1 base, with 5 bases separating them. The CDR3 is 14 residues long. The chain's CDR3 is CASSELSGANVLTF. The DNA for the CDR3 is TGTGCCAGCAGCGAACTTTCTGGGGCCAACGTCCTGACTTTC.

This clone was seen only a few times. The V and J genes are TRBV19 and TRBJ2-1; D unresolved. CDR1 LNHDA and CDR2 SQIVND come from the germline V gene (reference sequence). Between the trimmed V and J ends, which lost 5 bases and 9 bases, there was a span of 17 bases. The CDR3 is 14 amino acids. The CDR3 region is CASSLNLPRSEQFF. Here the CDR3 DNA reads TGTGCCAGTAGTCTCAATCTTCCCAGATCTGAGCAGTTCTTC.

The chain has TRBV30 and TRBJ1-6; TRBD1 matches 9 bases. Per the germline V gene, CDR1 is GTSNPN and CDR2 is SVGIG (reference sequence). Germline trimming cut 1 base from V and 7 bases from J; bases unmatched to any gene: 8. The CDR3 runs to 16 residues. The CDR3 reads CAWSAYRGTGNSPLHF. The CDR3, as DNA: TGTGCCTGGAGTGCCTATCGGGGGACAGGGAATTCACCCCTCCACTTT.

This clone was detected once. The chain carries TRBV5-1 and TRBJ2-3; 12 positions match TRBD2. There are 16 residues in the CDR3. Germline V lookup: CDR1 SGHRS, CDR2 YFSETQ. The junction had 5 bases not matched to a gene; V was cut back by 4 bases and J by 2 bases. The CDR3 protein is CASSLGLAGNTDTQYF. CDR3 in DNA: TGCGCCAGCAGCCTCGGACTAGCGGGGAACACAGATACGCAGTATTTT.

The chain has TRBV6-5 and TRBJ1-2; D gene ambiguous. The CDR3 covers 14 residues. From germline, CDR1 is MNHEY and CDR2 SVGAGI. V was cut by 0 bases and J by 4 bases, with 9 bases left in between. The CDR3: CASSYSFYSYGYTF. For the CDR3, the DNA is TGTGCCAGCAGTTACTCGTTTTACAGCTATGGCTACACCTTC.

The rearrangement links TRBV7-2 to TRBJ1-6; 7 nucleotides align to TRBD1. The CDR3 contains 15 residues. Germline V gene sequence: CDR1 SGHTA, CDR2 FQGNSA. The V and J ends lost 1 base and 9 bases, in that order; junction bases with no gene match: 6. The CDR3 region has the DNA TGTGCCAGCAGCTTAGTTGGACAGGTGGCTTCACCCCTCCACTTT. Residues: CASSLVGQVASPLHF.

The genes are TRBV6-5 and TRBJ1-5, with D possibly TRBD1 on 6 matching bases. In germline, CDR1 is MNHEY, CDR2 SVGAGI. V lost 4 bases and J lost 1, with 14 bases in between. The CDR3 length is 16 residues. The CDR3 region has the DNA TGTGCCAGCAGTTCAGGGGACTTTGAGAGCAATCAGCCCCAGCATTTT. Translation: CASSSGDFESNQPQHF.

This clone was counted a few times. The chain has TRBV2 and TRBJ2-6; 7 positions agree with TRBD1. This CDR3 contains 14 residues. Germline trimming cut 6 bases from V and 2 bases from J; bases unmatched to any gene: 1. Germline V gene data show CDR1 as SNHLY and CDR2 as FYNNEI. Written as DNA, the CDR3 is TGTGCCAGCAGGCAGGGGGCTGGGGCCAACGTCCTGACTTTC. Protein sequence: CASRQGAGANVLTF.

As regards this clone: Other nucleotide sequences in the sample specify the same CDR3. The chain combines TRBV18 with TRBJ1-2; 8 nucleotides line up with TRBD1. This CDR3 spans 13 amino acids. The germline CDR1 and CDR2 sequences are KGHSH and LQKENI. Trimming took 3 bases from V and 3 from J; bases not matched to a gene: 0. The CDR3, as DNA: TGTGCCAGCTCACCGGACAGGGACTATGGCTACACCTTC. As protein: CASSPDRDYGYTF.

J is TRBJ1-5 and V is TRBV4-1; no firm D call. Trimming removed 6 bases at V and 0 bases at J, with 12 bases between. Germline assignment: CDR1 MGHRA and CDR2 YSYEKL. CDR3 length: 15 residues. Written as DNA, the CDR3 is TGCGCCAGCAGATCTTCATCCTCTAGCAATCAGCCCCAGCATTTT. This sequence encodes CASRSSSSSNQPQHF.